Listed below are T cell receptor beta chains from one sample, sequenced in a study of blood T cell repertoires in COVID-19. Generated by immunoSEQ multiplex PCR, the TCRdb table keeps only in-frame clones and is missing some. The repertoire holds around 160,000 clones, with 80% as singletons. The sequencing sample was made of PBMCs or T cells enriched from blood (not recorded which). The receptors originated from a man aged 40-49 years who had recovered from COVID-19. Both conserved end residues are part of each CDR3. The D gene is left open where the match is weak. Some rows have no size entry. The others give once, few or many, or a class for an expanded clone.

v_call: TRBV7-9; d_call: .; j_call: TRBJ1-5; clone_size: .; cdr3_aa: CASSPGAGQTRPQHF; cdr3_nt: TGTGCCAGCAGCCCAGGCGCAGGGCAAACCCGGCCCCAGCATTTT
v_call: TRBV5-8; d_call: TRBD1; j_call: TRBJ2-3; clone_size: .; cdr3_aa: CASPGQGTDTQYF; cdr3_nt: TGTGCCAGCCCGGGACAGGGGACAGATACGCAGTATTTT
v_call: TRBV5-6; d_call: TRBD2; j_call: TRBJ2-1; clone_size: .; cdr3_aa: CASSSLAGGSDNEQFF; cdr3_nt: TGTGCCAGCAGCTCTCTAGCGGGGGGGTCGGACAATGAGCAGTTCTTC
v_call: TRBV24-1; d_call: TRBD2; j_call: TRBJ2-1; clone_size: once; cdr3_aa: CATSDPTSGGSNEQFF; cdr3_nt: TGTGCCACCAGTGATCCGACTAGCGGGGGGTCCAATGAGCAGTTCTTC
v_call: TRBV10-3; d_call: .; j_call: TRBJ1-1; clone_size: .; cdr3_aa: CAIADGNTEAFF; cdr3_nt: TGTGCCATAGCCGATGGGAACACTGAAGCTTTCTTT
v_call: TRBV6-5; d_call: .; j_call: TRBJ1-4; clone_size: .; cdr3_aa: CASSYGGAPNEKLFF; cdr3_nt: TGTGCCAGCAGCTATGGCGGGGCCCCTAATGAAAAACTGTTTTTT
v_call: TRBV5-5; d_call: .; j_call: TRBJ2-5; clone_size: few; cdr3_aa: CASSPPGTQYF; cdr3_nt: TGTGCCAGCAGCCCACCAGGGACCCAGTACTTC
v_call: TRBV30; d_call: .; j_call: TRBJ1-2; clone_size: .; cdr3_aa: CAWSDAANYGYTF; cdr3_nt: TGTGCCTGGAGTGACGCAGCTAACTATGGCTACACCTTC
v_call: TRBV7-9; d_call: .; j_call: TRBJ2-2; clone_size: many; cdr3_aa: CASSSETGELFF; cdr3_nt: TGTGCCAGCAGCTCTGAGACCGGGGAGCTGTTTTTT
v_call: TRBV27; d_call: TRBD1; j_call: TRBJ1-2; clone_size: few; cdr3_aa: CASSGQGARGYTF; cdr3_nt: TGTGCCAGCAGTGGACAGGGGGCAAGGGGCTACACCTTC
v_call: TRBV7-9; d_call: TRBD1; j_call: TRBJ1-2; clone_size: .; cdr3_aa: CASSPRDRVWGYTF; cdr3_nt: TGTGCCAGCAGCCCCCGGGACAGGGTGTGGGGCTACACCTTC
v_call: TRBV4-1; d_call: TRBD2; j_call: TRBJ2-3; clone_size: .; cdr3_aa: CASSETPTSGTEDTQYF; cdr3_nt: TGCGCCAGCAGCGAGACCCCGACTAGCGGGACAGAAGATACGCAGTATTTT
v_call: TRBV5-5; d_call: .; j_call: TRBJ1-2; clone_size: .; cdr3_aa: CASSQRGQQDYTF; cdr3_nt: TGTGCCAGCAGCCAGCGCGGACAGCAGGACTACACCTTC
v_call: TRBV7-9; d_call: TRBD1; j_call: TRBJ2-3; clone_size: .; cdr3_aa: CASSPGQGVTDTQYF; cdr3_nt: TGTGCCAGCTCTCCGGGACAGGGTGTGACAGATACGCAGTATTTT
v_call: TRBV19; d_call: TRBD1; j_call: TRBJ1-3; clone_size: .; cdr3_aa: CASIQDRGGNTIYF; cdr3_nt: TGTGCCAGTATCCAGGACAGGGGCGGAAACACCATATATTTT
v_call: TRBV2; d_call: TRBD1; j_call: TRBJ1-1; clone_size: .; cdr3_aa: CASSIRDSGNTEAFF; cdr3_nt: TGTGCCAGCAGTATTAGGGACAGCGGTAACACTGAAGCTTTCTTT
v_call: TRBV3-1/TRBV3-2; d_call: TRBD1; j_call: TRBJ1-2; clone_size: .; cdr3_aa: CASSHPQEGTGNGYTF; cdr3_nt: TGTGCCAGCAGTCACCCCCAAGAAGGGACAGGGAATGGCTACACCTTC
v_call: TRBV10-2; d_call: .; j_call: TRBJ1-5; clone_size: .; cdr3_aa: CASSHVGRVSNQPQHF; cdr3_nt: TGCGCCAGCAGTCATGTGGGCAGGGTTAGCAATCAGCCCCAGCATTTT
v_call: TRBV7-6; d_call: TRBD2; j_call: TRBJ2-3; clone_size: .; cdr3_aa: CASSLGAGGGDTQYF; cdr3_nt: TGTGCCAGCAGCTTAGGCGCGGGGGGCGGGGATACGCAGTATTTT
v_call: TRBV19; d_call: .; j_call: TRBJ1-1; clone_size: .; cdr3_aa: CASSIAIQIMNTEAFF; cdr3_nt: TGTGCCAGTAGTATAGCGATACAGATCATGAACACTGAAGCTTTCTTT
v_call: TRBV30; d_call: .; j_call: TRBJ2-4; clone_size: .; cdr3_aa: CAWRSRGGAKNIQYF; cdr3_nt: TGTGCCTGGAGGAGTAGGGGTGGGGCCAAAAACATTCAGTACTTC
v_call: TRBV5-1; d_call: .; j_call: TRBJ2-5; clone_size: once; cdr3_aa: CASSLLGPQETQYF; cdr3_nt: TGCGCCAGCAGCTTGCTGGGGCCTCAAGAGACCCAGTACTTC
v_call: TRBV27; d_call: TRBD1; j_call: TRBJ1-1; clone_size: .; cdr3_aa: CASDRGRWGEAFF; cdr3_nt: TGTGCCTCGGACAGGGGGCGCTGGGGGGAAGCTTTCTTT
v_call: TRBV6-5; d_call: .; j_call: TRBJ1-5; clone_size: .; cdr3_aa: CASRTANSNQPQHF; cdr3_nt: TGTGCCAGCCGGACAGCTAATAGCAATCAGCCCCAGCATTTT
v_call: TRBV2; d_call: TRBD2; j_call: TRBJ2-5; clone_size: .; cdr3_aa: CASSGLAGGPGTRTQYF; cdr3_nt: TGTGCCAGCAGTGGACTAGCGGGGGGCCCCGGGACCCGGACCCAGTACTTC
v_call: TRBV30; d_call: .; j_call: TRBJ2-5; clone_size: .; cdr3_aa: CAWSVRSQRETQYF; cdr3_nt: TGTGCCTGGAGTGTAAGATCCCAGAGGGAGACCCAGTACTTC
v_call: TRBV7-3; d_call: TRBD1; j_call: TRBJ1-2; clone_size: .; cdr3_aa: CASSLGQGEGGYTF; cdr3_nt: TGTGCCAGCAGTTTGGGACAGGGAGAAGGCGGCTACACCTTC
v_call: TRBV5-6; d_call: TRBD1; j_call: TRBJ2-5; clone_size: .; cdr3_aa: CASSRQGEETQYF; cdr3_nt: TGTGCCAGCAGCCGACAGGGGGAAGAGACCCAGTACTTC
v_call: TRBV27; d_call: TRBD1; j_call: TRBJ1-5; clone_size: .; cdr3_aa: CASSLTGQGRGRYQPQHF; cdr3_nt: TGTGCCAGCAGTTTAACAGGACAGGGGAGGGGAAGGTATCAGCCCCAGCATTTT
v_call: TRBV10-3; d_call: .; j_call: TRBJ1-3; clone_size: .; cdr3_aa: CAISESYGQTGNTIYF; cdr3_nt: TGTGCCATCAGTGAGTCGTATGGACAGACTGGAAACACCATATATTTT
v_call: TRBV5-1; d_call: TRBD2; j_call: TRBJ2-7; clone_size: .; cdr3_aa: CASSQTSGDYEQYF; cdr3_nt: TGCGCCAGCAGCCAGACTAGCGGTGACTACGAGCAGTACTTC
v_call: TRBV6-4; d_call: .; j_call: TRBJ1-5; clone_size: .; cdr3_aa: CAREVRPSSHVNQPQHF; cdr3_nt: TGTGCCAGAGAAGTTCGACCGAGTAGCCATGTTAATCAGCCCCAGCATTTT
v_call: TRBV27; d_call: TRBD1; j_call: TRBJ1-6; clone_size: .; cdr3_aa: CASTLTGGPNSPLHF; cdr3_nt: TGTGCCAGCACCCTCACAGGGGGCCCCAATTCACCCCTCCACTTT
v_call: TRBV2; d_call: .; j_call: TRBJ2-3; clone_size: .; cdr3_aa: CASIRGLLTDTQYF; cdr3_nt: TGTGCCAGCATCCGGGGACTCCTCACAGATACGCAGTATTTT
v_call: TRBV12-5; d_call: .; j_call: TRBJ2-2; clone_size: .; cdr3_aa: CASGLVPGTGELFF; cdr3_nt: TGTGCTAGTGGTTTGGTACCGGGCACCGGGGAGCTGTTTTTT
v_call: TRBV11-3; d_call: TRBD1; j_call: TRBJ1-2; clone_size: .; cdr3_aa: CASSDRGHGYTF; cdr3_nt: TGTGCCAGCAGCGACAGGGGCCACGGCTACACCTTC
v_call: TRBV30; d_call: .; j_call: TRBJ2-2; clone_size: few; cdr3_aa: CAWRDWARVGTGELFF; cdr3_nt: TGTGCCTGGAGAGATTGGGCCAGGGTGGGGACCGGGGAGCTGTTTTTT
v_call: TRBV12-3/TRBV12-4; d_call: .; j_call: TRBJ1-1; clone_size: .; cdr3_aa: CASRGDKNTEAFF; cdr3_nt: TGTGCCAGCAGGGGGGACAAGAACACTGAAGCTTTCTTT
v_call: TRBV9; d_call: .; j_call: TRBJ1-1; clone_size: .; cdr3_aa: CASSVGSFGINTEAFF; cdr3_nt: TGTGCCAGCAGCGTAGGGTCATTCGGTATTAACACTGAAGCTTTCTTT
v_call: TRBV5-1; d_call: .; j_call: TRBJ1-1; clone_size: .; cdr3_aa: CASRSTGTEAFF; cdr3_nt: TGCGCCAGCAGGTCCACCGGGACTGAAGCTTTCTTT
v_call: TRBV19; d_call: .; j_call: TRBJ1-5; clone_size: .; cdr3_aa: CASRPWTVYSNQPQHF; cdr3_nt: TGTGCCAGTAGGCCCTGGACAGTTTATAGCAATCAGCCCCAGCATTTT
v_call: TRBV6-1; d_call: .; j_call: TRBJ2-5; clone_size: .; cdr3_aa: CASSEARTTSQETQYF; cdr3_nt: TGTGCCAGCAGTGAAGCCCGGACTACTTCCCAAGAGACCCAGTACTTC
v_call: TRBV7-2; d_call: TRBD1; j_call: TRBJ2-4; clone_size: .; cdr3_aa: CASSLFGQVQNIQYF; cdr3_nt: TGTGCCAGCAGCTTATTCGGACAGGTCCAAAACATTCAGTACTTC
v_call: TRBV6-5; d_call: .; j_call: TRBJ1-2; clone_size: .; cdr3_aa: CASSYSDRGRGYTF; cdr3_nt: TGTGCCAGCAGTTACTCCGACCGGGGTAGAGGCTACACCTTC
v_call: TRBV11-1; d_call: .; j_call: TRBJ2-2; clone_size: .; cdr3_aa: CASSRRRAANTGELFF; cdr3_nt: TGTGCCAGCAGCCGACGCAGGGCGGCGAACACCGGGGAGCTGTTTTTT
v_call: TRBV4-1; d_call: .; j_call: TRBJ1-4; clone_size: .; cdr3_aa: CASSQAAREKLFF; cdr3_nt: TGCGCCAGCAGCCAAGCGGCTAGGGAAAAACTGTTTTTT
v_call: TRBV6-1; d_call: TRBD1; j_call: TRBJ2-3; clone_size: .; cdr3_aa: CASSDQGQGLDTQYF; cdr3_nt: TGTGCCAGCAGTGACCAGGGACAGGGACTAGATACGCAGTATTTT
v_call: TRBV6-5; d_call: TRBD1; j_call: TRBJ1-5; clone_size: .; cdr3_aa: CASRPGQGTQPQHF; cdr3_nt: TGTGCCAGCAGGCCCGGACAGGGTACTCAGCCCCAGCATTTT
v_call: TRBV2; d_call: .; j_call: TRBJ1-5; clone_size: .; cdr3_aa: CASSEWQYQPQHF; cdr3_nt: TGTGCCAGCAGTGAATGGCAGTATCAGCCCCAGCATTTT
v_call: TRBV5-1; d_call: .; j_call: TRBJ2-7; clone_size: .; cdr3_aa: CASSGGDEYEQYF; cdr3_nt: TGCGCCAGCAGTGGCGGGGACGAATACGAGCAGTACTTC
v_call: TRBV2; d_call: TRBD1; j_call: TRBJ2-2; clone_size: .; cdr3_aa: CASSEWDRPTGELFF; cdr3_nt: TGTGCCAGCAGCGAATGGGACAGACCCACCGGGGAGCTGTTTTTT
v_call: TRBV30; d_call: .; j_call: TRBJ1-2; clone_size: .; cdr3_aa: CAWSPNTQGTNYGYTF; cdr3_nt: TGTGCCTGGAGTCCTAACACCCAGGGGACTAACTATGGCTACACCTTC
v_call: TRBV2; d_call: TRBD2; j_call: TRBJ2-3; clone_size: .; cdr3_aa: CASKRSSGGTDTQYF; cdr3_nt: TGTGCCAGCAAGAGAAGTAGCGGGGGCACAGATACGCAGTATTTT
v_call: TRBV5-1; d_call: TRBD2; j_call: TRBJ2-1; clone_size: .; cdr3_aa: CASSLLAGGSSYNEQFF; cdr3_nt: TGCGCCAGCAGCTTACTAGCGGGGGGGAGCTCCTACAATGAGCAGTTCTTC
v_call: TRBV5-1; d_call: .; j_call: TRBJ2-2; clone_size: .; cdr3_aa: CASSLGTAITGELFF; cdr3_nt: TGCGCCAGCAGCTTGGGGACAGCGATCACCGGGGAGCTGTTTTTT
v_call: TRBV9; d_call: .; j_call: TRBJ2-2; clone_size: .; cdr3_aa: CASSVDRLNTGELFF; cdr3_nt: TGTGCCAGCAGCGTAGACAGGCTAAACACCGGGGAGCTGTTTTTT